Sequencing of this T cell receptor (beta chain) was carried out in a study of CD8+ T cells in alopecia areata. On this clone itself: Its antigen is still unknown.

Germline V CDR1 and CDR2: SGHTA, FQGTGA. The CDR3 has 18 residues. The V gene end was trimmed by 3 bases and the J gene end by 5 bases; junction bases not matched to a gene: 14. General study findings and limits: Sequence data from scalp samples additionally include resident alphabeta T cells of normal skin.

The investigators collected lesional scalp punch biopsies and peripheral blood from alopecia areata patients. Reverse transcription of extracted RNA yielded cDNA, which provided the sequencing template. Libraries were prepared by immunoSEQ multiplex PCR; TCRdb keeps only in-frame clonotypes and omits some of them. The sample holds thousands of clones, approximately 60% seen once. Sequencing used skin, obtained at week 0. This receptor was obtained from a human donor with alopecia areata. This chain links TRBV7-3 with TRBJ2-3, with TRBD2 matching 10 bases. This chain's CDR3 is CASSFFPRIAGGKDTQYF. The CDR3 region has the DNA TGTGCCAGCAGCTTTTTTCCTAGGATAGCGGGGGGTAAAGATACGCAGTATTTT.